These 11 T cell receptor beta chains came from one sample sequenced in a study of blood T cell repertoires in COVID-19 (dated by TCRdb to the early 2020s). Libraries came from the immunoSEQ multiplex PCR assay. TCRdb's version of the immuneACCESS table is confined to in-frame rearrangements and falls short of the full clone set. An unresolved V gene accounts for under half of the shortfall where checked; the remainder is of unknown origin. The table for this sample lists over 200,000 clones; 65% to 85% of them were counted only once. The top ten hold 7% to 10% of the sample. The specimen sequenced was peripheral blood. The receptors shown here come from a woman aged 45-59 years with acute or convalescent COVID-19.

The V and J genes are TRBV13 and TRBJ2-7, with 10 bases that match TRBD2. The CDR3 has 14 residues. Trimming at V came to 7 bases and at J to 5 bases, leaving 8 bases not matched to a gene. Germline assignment: CDR1 PRHDT and CDR2 FYEKMQ (reference sequence). The CDR3 region is CASKASGSSHEQYF. The CDR3 coding sequence is TGTGCCAGCAAGGCTAGCGGGAGCTCTCACGAGCAGTACTTC.

The chain combines TRBV29-1 with TRBJ1-4, with a tentative D call TRBD1 (5 bases). V dropped 3 bases and J dropped 11 bases, with 16 bases sitting between them. The CDR3 length is 13 residues. Germline V gene data show CDR1 as SQVTM and CDR2 as ANQGSEA. CDR3 nucleotides: TGCAGCGTTGAGTCGGGGGGGGAGAGGAAACTGTTTTTT. Encoded protein: CSVESGGERKLFF. Full variable domain (missing parts from reference TRBV29-1 and TRBJ1-4): SAVISQKPSRDICQRGTSLTIQCQVDSQVTMMFWYRQQPGQSLTLIATANQGSEATYESGFVIDKFPISRPNLTFSTLTVSNMSPEDSSIYLCSVESGGERKLFFGSGTQLSVL.

The genes are TRBV21-1 and TRBJ1-5; the DNA was not used to check the table's D call, TRBD1. TRBV21-1 is a documented pseudogene. CDR3 size: 19 residues. CDR3 sequence (DNA): TGTGCCAGCAGCAAATGGGAGACAGGGAGTAACTATAGCAATCAGCCCCAGCATTTT. The encoded protein is CASSKWETGSNYSNQPQHF.

The J gene is TRBJ2-1, the V gene TRBV7-2; 7 bases agree with TRBD2. J was trimmed by 6 bases and V by 1 base; bases with no gene match: 6. The length of the CDR3 is 15 residues. Germline values: CDR1 SGHTA, CDR2 FQGNSA. Here the CDR3 reads CASSLVLRESNEQFF. The CDR3 DNA reads as TGTGCCAGCAGCTTAGTACTGCGGGAGAGCAATGAGCAGTTCTTC. Variable domain in full (rest from reference TRBV7-2 and TRBJ2-1): GAGVSQSPSNKVTEKGKDVELRCDPISGHTALYWYRQSLGQGLEFLIYFQGNSAPDKSGLPSDRFSAERTGGSVSTLTIQRTQQEDSAVYLCASSLVLRESNEQFFGPGTRLTVL.

This clone was counted between two and nine times. The chain joins TRBV9 to TRBJ2-1, with unresolved D. The V end lost 5 bases, the J end lost 1 base, and 7 bases lay between the germline ends. The CDR3 is 13 residues long. Per germline, CDR1 SGDLS and CDR2 YYNGEE. In DNA, the CDR3 is TGTGCCAGCAGTCTTCAGTCCTACAATGAGCAGTTCTTC. It yields the protein CASSLQSYNEQFF.

The chain combines TRBV4-2 with TRBJ2-7, with 8 nucleotides matching TRBD1. The junction had 7 bases not matched to a gene; V was cut back by 0 bases and J by 3 bases. The CDR3 length is 16 residues. CDR1 and CDR2 from the germline V gene are LGHNA and YNFKEQ. CDR3 nucleotides: TGTGCCAGCAGCCAAGAGACAGGGGTCCCCATCTACGAGCAGTACTTC. Its translation: CASSQETGVPIYEQYF.

The gene calls are TRBV29-1 and TRBJ1-1; no reliable D call. Trimming left V 2 bases short and J 1 base short, with 5 bases between. There are 12 residues in the CDR3. Germline-derived CDR1 and CDR2 are SQVTM and ANQGSEA. CDR3 sequence reads: CSVETPNTEAFF. CDR3 DNA: TGCAGCGTTGAAACACCGAACACTGAAGCTTTCTTT.

The chain uses TRBV11-3 and TRBJ2-2; TRBD1 aligns across 7 bases. The length of the CDR3 is 16 residues. J lost 5 bases, V lost 4 bases, and 10 bases had no gene match. Germline-derived CDR1 and CDR2 are SGHNT and YENEEA. For the CDR3, the DNA is TGTGCCAGCAGCTCCCAATGGACAGGTCGAACCGGGGAGCTGTTTTTT. This translates into CASSSQWTGRTGELFF.

This clone was counted once. The chain combines TRBV27 with TRBJ1-6, with 10 bases lining up with TRBD1. The CDR3 contains 15 residues. Trimming took 6 bases from V and 8 from J; bases not matched to a gene: 7. CDR1 and CDR2 from the germline V gene are MNHEY and SMNVEV (reference sequence). The CDR3 region has the DNA TGTGCCAGCAGCCTCCGGACAGGGGGGGATTCACCCCTCCACTTT. Its translation: CASSLRTGGDSPLHF.

The V call is TRBV19, the J call TRBJ1-2; D not resolved. Trimming pared 6 bases from V and 0 bases from J, leaving 8 bases between. The CDR3 loop spans 13 amino acids. The germline CDR1 and CDR2 sequences are LNHDA and SQIVND (reference sequence). The CDR3 loop reads CASSMTTNYGYTF. The CDR3 DNA sequence: TGTGCCAGTAGCATGACAACTAACTATGGCTACACCTTC.

This chain connects TRBV5-1 to TRBJ1-1; TRBD1 is a possible D gene (6 bases). Between the trimmed V and J ends, which lost 4 bases and 4 bases, there was a span of 11 bases. Germline V gives CDR1 SGHRS, CDR2 YFSETQ. CDR3 size: 13 residues. CDR3: CASSITGSTEAFF. CDR3 sequence (DNA): TGCGCCAGCAGCATTACAGGGAGCACTGAAGCTTTCTTT.